This T cell receptor beta chain stems from a study of technical replicates of blood from a few donors. Trimming took 4 bases from V and 2 from J; bases not matched to a gene: 10. The CDR3 contains 17 residues. Germline V gene lookup returns CDR1 MNHNS and CDR2 SASEGT. Using immunoSEQ multiplex PCR, the repertoire was profiled, and TCRdb retains in-frame clones only, with some absent. The table includes almost 70,000 clones, 88% detected once. Sequenced sample: PBMCs. This clonotype was sampled from a human donor in good health. Some clones in this sample may be carry-over from other donors' samples. This rearrangement joins TRBV6-1 to TRBJ2-1; 8 positions match TRBD2. CDR3 sequence reads: CASSAPLGLAPYNEQFF. CDR3 coding DNA: TGTGCCAGCAGTGCACCCCTTGGACTAGCTCCCTACAATGAGCAGTTCTTC.